Listed below are T cell receptor beta chains from one sample, sequenced in a study of blood T cells in healthy people across ages. TCRdb reprocessed the 5' RACE reads with MiXCR, giving one entry per CDR3 protein. Of roughly 1.7 million distinct CDR3 sequences in the sample, about 35% were seen once. The specimen sequenced was blood. These receptors all come from a woman between 25 and 40 years old in good health. The CDR3 runs from the conserved cysteine through the conserved F or W. A D gene is named only where the DNA matches it firmly. Rows give clone size only sometimes, using once, few, many, or a class for an expanded clone.

V gene: TRBV5-5
D gene: .
J gene: TRBJ2-3
clone size: few
CDR3 protein: CASSPLQRGTTDTQYF
CDR3 DNA: TGTGCCAGCAGCCCGCTCCAGCGAGGGACCACAGATACGCAGTATTTT

V gene: TRBV24-1
D gene: TRBD2
J gene: TRBJ2-5
clone size: many
CDR3 protein: CATSTSGEGLRETQYF
CDR3 DNA: TGTGCCACCAGTACATCCGGGGAGGGCCTTCGGGAGACCCAGTACTTC

V gene: TRBV2
D gene: .
J gene: TRBJ2-1
clone size: few
CDR3 protein: CASSEAPRGGFF
CDR3 DNA: TGTGCCAGCAGTGAAGCGCCCAGGGGTGGGTTCTTC

V gene: TRBV15
D gene: .
J gene: TRBJ2-1
clone size: .
CDR3 protein: CATSRGRPGGNEQFF
CDR3 DNA: TGTGCCACCAGCAGAGGTAGGCCCGGGGGAAATGAGCAGTTCTTC

V gene: TRBV5-6
D gene: .
J gene: TRBJ2-3
clone size: .
CDR3 protein: CASSLRQGPTDTQYF
CDR3 DNA: TGTGCCAGCAGCTTGAGGCAGGGGCCCACAGATACGCAGTATTTT

V gene: TRBV11-2
D gene: .
J gene: TRBJ2-7
clone size: .
CDR3 protein: CASSLNREQYF
CDR3 DNA: TGTGCCAGCAGCTTAAACAGGGAGCAGTACTTC

V gene: TRBV29-1
D gene: TRBD2
J gene: TRBJ2-3
clone size: .
CDR3 protein: CSVILWVYAGGRSDTQYF
CDR3 DNA: TGCAGCGTTATCCTTTGGGTTTATGCGGGAGGGCGGTCAGATACGCAGTATTTT

V gene: TRBV28
D gene: TRBD2
J gene: TRBJ2-3
clone size: .
CDR3 protein: CASSGTRTSGSHEGYF
CDR3 DNA: TGTGCCAGCAGTGGCACGAGGACTAGCGGGAGCCACGAGGGGTATTTT

V gene: TRBV30
D gene: .
J gene: TRBJ2-7
clone size: .
CDR3 protein: CAWSFRDEQYF
CDR3 DNA: TGTGCCTGGAGTTTTCGTGACGAGCAGTACTTC

V gene: TRBV10-3
D gene: .
J gene: TRBJ1-1
clone size: few
CDR3 protein: CAISESRGVTEAFF
CDR3 DNA: TGTGCCATCAGTGAGTCCCGGGGGGTCACTGAAGCTTTCTTT

V gene: TRBV11-1
D gene: TRBD2
J gene: TRBJ2-7
clone size: many
CDR3 protein: CASSLVTSGPSYEQYF
CDR3 DNA: TGTGCCAGCAGCTTAGTTACTAGCGGACCTTCCTACGAGCAGTACTTC

V gene: TRBV11-2
D gene: TRBD2
J gene: TRBJ2-1
clone size: few
CDR3 protein: CASSFLASGVNEQFF
CDR3 DNA: TGTGCCAGCAGCTTTCTGGCTAGCGGGGTAAATGAGCAGTTCTTC

V gene: TRBV12-3/TRBV12-4
D gene: .
J gene: TRBJ2-1
clone size: .
CDR3 protein: CASSPWRHSYNEQFF
CDR3 DNA: TGTGCCAGCAGCCCATGGCGGCACTCCTACAATGAGCAGTTCTTC

V gene: TRBV6-5
D gene: .
J gene: TRBJ2-3
clone size: .
CDR3 protein: CASFRGDTQYF
CDR3 DNA: TGTGCCAGCTTCCGGGGAGATACGCAGTATTTT

V gene: TRBV29-1
D gene: TRBD2
J gene: TRBJ2-2
clone size: few
CDR3 protein: CSVILSGRETGELFF
CDR3 DNA: TGCAGCGTAATTCTTAGCGGGAGGGAGACCGGGGAGCTGTTTTTT

V gene: TRBV15
D gene: .
J gene: TRBJ2-6
clone size: .
CDR3 protein: CATSTPGSPSGANVLTF
CDR3 DNA: TGTGCCACCAGCACTCCGGGGTCGCCATCTGGGGCCAACGTCCTGACTTTC

V gene: TRBV6-6
D gene: .
J gene: TRBJ2-1
clone size: few
CDR3 protein: CASTRGALDEQFF
CDR3 DNA: TGTGCCAGCACTCGGGGCGCATTGGATGAGCAGTTCTTC

V gene: TRBV9
D gene: .
J gene: TRBJ2-1
clone size: .
CDR3 protein: CASSVGGFQSHNEQFF
CDR3 DNA: TGTGCCAGCAGCGTAGGAGGGTTCCAGAGCCACAATGAGCAGTTCTTC

V gene: TRBV27
D gene: .
J gene: TRBJ1-1
clone size: .
CDR3 protein: CASSISRESEAFF
CDR3 DNA: TGTGCCAGCAGTATTTCTAGGGAGTCTGAAGCTTTCTTT

V gene: TRBV25-1
D gene: .
J gene: TRBJ1-1
clone size: .
CDR3 protein: CASSTRGGLRNTEAFF
CDR3 DNA: TGTGCCAGCAGTACGAGAGGGGGTCTAAGGAACACTGAAGCTTTCTTT

V gene: TRBV3-1
D gene: .
J gene: TRBJ1-5
clone size: few
CDR3 protein: CASGASYSNQPQHF
CDR3 DNA: TGTGCCAGCGGGGCAAGTTATAGCAATCAGCCCCAGCATTTT

V gene: TRBV5-1
D gene: .
J gene: TRBJ2-3
clone size: .
CDR3 protein: CASSLMGGGFTDTQYF
CDR3 DNA: TGCGCCAGCAGCTTAATGGGAGGCGGGTTCACAGATACGCAGTATTTT

V gene: TRBV9
D gene: TRBD1
J gene: TRBJ2-3
clone size: few
CDR3 protein: CASSVSLGQGTDTQYF
CDR3 DNA: TGTGCCAGCAGCGTATCGTTGGGACAGGGAACAGATACGCAGTATTTT

V gene: TRBV29-1
D gene: .
J gene: TRBJ2-7
clone size: many
CDR3 protein: CSVDRGDTPYEQYF
CDR3 DNA: TGCAGCGTTGATCGAGGAGACACTCCCTACGAGCAGTACTTC

V gene: TRBV12-3/TRBV12-4
D gene: .
J gene: TRBJ2-7
clone size: .
CDR3 protein: CASRKGEGYEQYF
CDR3 DNA: TGTGCCAGCAGAAAGGGGGAGGGCTACGAGCAGTACTTC

V gene: TRBV4-1
D gene: .
J gene: TRBJ2-7
clone size: few
CDR3 protein: CASSQGSPYSYEQYF
CDR3 DNA: TGCGCCAGCAGCCAAGGTTCGCCCTATTCCTACGAGCAGTACTTC

V gene: TRBV5-1
D gene: .
J gene: TRBJ2-7
clone size: .
CDR3 protein: CASSFGPLDEQYF
CDR3 DNA: TGCGCCAGCAGCTTCGGGCCCCTCGACGAGCAGTACTTC

V gene: TRBV28
D gene: TRBD1
J gene: TRBJ2-7
clone size: .
CDR3 protein: CASNRDRRIYEQYF
CDR3 DNA: TGTGCCTCCAACCGGGACAGACGTATCTACGAGCAGTACTTC

V gene: TRBV20-1
D gene: TRBD2
J gene: TRBJ2-7
clone size: many
CDR3 protein: CSVKSGTRAYEQYF
CDR3 DNA: TGCAGTGTTAAATCCGGGACTAGGGCCTACGAGCAGTACTTC

V gene: TRBV6-1
D gene: TRBD1
J gene: TRBJ1-5
clone size: .
CDR3 protein: CASTAPRQGGGNQPQHF
CDR3 DNA: TGTGCCAGCACCGCACCGCGACAGGGCGGCGGCAATCAGCCCCAGCATTTT

V gene: TRBV2
D gene: .
J gene: TRBJ2-4
clone size: few
CDR3 protein: CASSWTVLAKNIQYF
CDR3 DNA: TGTGCCAGCAGTTGGACAGTTCTAGCCAAAAACATTCAGTACTTC

V gene: TRBV29-1
D gene: .
J gene: TRBJ2-7
clone size: .
CDR3 protein: CSVVGKGAVGGEQYF
CDR3 DNA: TGCAGCGTCGTTGGAAAGGGGGCGGTGGGAGGCGAGCAGTACTTC

V gene: TRBV7-6
D gene: TRBD1
J gene: TRBJ2-7
clone size: few
CDR3 protein: CASSQRQGAGEQYF
CDR3 DNA: TGTGCCAGCAGCCAGCGACAGGGGGCTGGCGAGCAGTACTTC

V gene: TRBV10-2
D gene: .
J gene: TRBJ2-3
clone size: many
CDR3 protein: CASSVWVSTDTQYF
CDR3 DNA: TGCGCCAGCAGTGTGTGGGTCAGTACAGATACGCAGTATTTT

V gene: TRBV7-2
D gene: .
J gene: TRBJ2-5
clone size: many
CDR3 protein: CASSLLAMQETQYF
CDR3 DNA: TGTGCCAGCAGCTTACTGGCCATGCAAGAGACCCAGTACTTC

V gene: TRBV7-9
D gene: TRBD2
J gene: TRBJ2-3
clone size: few
CDR3 protein: CASSPRLAGGTNDGTDTQYF
CDR3 DNA: TGTGCCAGCAGCCCACGACTAGCGGGGGGCACGAATGATGGCACAGATACGCAGTATTTT

V gene: TRBV27
D gene: TRBD2
J gene: TRBJ2-4
clone size: .
CDR3 protein: CASRGTSGAKNIQYF
CDR3 DNA: TGTGCCAGCAGAGGGACTAGCGGAGCCAAAAACATTCAGTACTTC

V gene: TRBV28
D gene: TRBD2
J gene: TRBJ2-7
clone size: .
CDR3 protein: CASKGERGTYEQYF
CDR3 DNA: TGTGCCAGCAAGGGCGAGCGGGGGACCTACGAGCAGTACTTC

V gene: TRBV20-1
D gene: TRBD2
J gene: TRBJ2-1
clone size: .
CDR3 protein: CSAGISPSGRMTSSYNEQFF
CDR3 DNA: TGCAGTGCTGGCATTTCCCCTAGCGGGAGGATGACCAGCTCCTACAATGAGCAGTTCTTC

V gene: TRBV25-1
D gene: .
J gene: TRBJ1-2
clone size: many
CDR3 protein: CASSERGGYTF
CDR3 DNA: TGTGCCAGCAGTGAGAGGGGTGGCTACACCTTC

V gene: TRBV5-6
D gene: .
J gene: TRBJ2-2
clone size: .
CDR3 protein: CASSLAEGGELFF
CDR3 DNA: TGTGCCAGCAGCTTGGCCGAGGGTGGGGAGCTGTTTTTT

V gene: TRBV28
D gene: .
J gene: TRBJ2-3
clone size: .
CDR3 protein: CASSLGSGHLTQYF
CDR3 DNA: TGTGCCAGCAGTTTGGGTTCCGGGCACCTAACGCAGTATTTT

V gene: TRBV18
D gene: .
J gene: TRBJ2-7
clone size: .
CDR3 protein: CASSPLSRNEQYF
CDR3 DNA: TGTGCCAGCTCACCACTCTCAAGGAACGAGCAGTACTTC

V gene: TRBV20-1
D gene: TRBD2
J gene: TRBJ2-3
clone size: .
CDR3 protein: CSARPFGGSTDTQYF
CDR3 DNA: TGCAGTGCTAGACCCTTCGGGGGGAGCACAGATACGCAGTATTTT

V gene: TRBV7-6
D gene: .
J gene: TRBJ2-1
clone size: once
CDR3 protein: CASGTKTSYRGNEQFF
CDR3 DNA: TGTGCCAGCGGCACTAAGACTAGTTACAGGGGCAATGAGCAGTTCTTC

V gene: TRBV24-1
D gene: .
J gene: TRBJ2-3
clone size: .
CDR3 protein: CATSDPRGSADTQYF
CDR3 DNA: TGTGCCACCAGTGATCCGCGAGGGTCCGCAGATACGCAGTATTTT

V gene: TRBV20-1
D gene: TRBD1
J gene: TRBJ1-4
clone size: .
CDR3 protein: CSARVTGGMVNEKLFF
CDR3 DNA: TGCAGTGCTAGAGTGACAGGGGGCATGGTTAATGAAAAACTGTTTTTT

V gene: TRBV20-1
D gene: .
J gene: TRBJ1-1
clone size: .
CDR3 protein: CSATTGRAFF
CDR3 DNA: TGCAGTGCGACAACAGGGAGAGCTTTCTTT

V gene: TRBV20-1
D gene: TRBD2
J gene: TRBJ2-5
clone size: few
CDR3 protein: CSASGLAGGETQYF
CDR3 DNA: TGCAGTGCGTCCGGACTAGCGGGAGGGGAGACCCAGTACTTC

V gene: TRBV5-1
D gene: .
J gene: TRBJ2-7
clone size: .
CDR3 protein: CASSAKQGGPYEQYF
CDR3 DNA: TGCGCCAGCAGCGCCAAACAGGGGGGGCCCTACGAGCAGTACTTC

V gene: TRBV11-2
D gene: TRBD1
J gene: TRBJ2-5
clone size: few
CDR3 protein: CASSLVWDRDQETQYF
CDR3 DNA: TGTGCCAGCAGCTTAGTATGGGACAGGGACCAAGAGACCCAGTACTTC